The 18 T cell receptor beta chains listed next were all sequenced from one sample in a study of blood T cell repertoires in COVID-19. The table came from immunoSEQ multiplex PCR; TCRdb's copy has only in-frame clones and leaves some out. Of roughly 45,000 clones in the sample, about four fifths were seen once. Sample: peripheral blood. These receptors all come from a man between 45 and 60 years old with active COVID-19.

The chain is built from TRBV5-4 and TRBJ1-2; weak D call: TRBD1 (5 bases). Germline V CDR1 and CDR2: SGHNT, YYREEE (reference sequence). The V gene lost 2 bases and the J gene lost 6 bases, with 14 bases spanning the gap. The CDR3 runs to 14 residues. In DNA form, the CDR3 reads TGTGCCAGCAGCTTACCACAGGAGAGCCATGGCTACACCTTC. This codes for CASSLPQESHGYTF.

V gene TRBV4-1 combines with J gene TRBJ2-3; D may be TRBD2 (5 bases). The V gene lost 1 base and the J gene lost 0 bases, with 11 bases spanning the gap. CDR3 size: 16 residues. Germline CDR1 MGHRA, CDR2 YSYEKL. The CDR3 reads CASSQVASPSTDTQYF. DNA of the CDR3: TGCGCCAGCAGCCAAGTAGCTAGCCCTAGCACAGATACGCAGTATTTT.

The chain recombines TRBV11-1 with TRBJ1-2; 8 bases align to TRBD1. V dropped 2 bases and J dropped 4; count of bases not matched to a gene: 6. This CDR3 spans 15 amino acids. CDR1 and CDR2 from the germline V gene are SGHAT and FQDESV (reference sequence). The CDR3 DNA reads as TGTGCCAGCAGCTTATCGGCAGGGGGCGGCTATGGCTACACCTTC. Protein sequence: CASSLSAGGGYGYTF.

In its sample, this clone was seen a few times. The chain joins TRBV10-1 to TRBJ1-1; possibly TRBD1 for D (6 bases). With 4 bases removed from V and 1 base from J, the gap between germline ends came to 10 bases. The germline V gene has CDR1 WNHNN and CDR2 SYGVQD (reference sequence). The CDR3 is 14 residues long. The CDR3 DNA sequence: TGCGCCAGCAGTGTGGGGGGGCCGAACACTGAAGCTTTCTTT. This encodes CASSVGGPNTEAFF.

This clone appeared a single time. This sample also contains other DNA sequences that code for the same CDR3. V is TRBV9 and J is TRBJ2-7; 8 bases are a match to TRBD1. The CDR3 has 14 residues. Germline trimming cut 4 bases from V and 4 bases from J; bases unmatched to any gene: 7. The V gene's germline CDR1 is SGDLS and CDR2 YYNGEE. The CDR3 DNA sequence: TGTGCCAGCAGCCTCGGACAGGGAGATTACGAGCAGTACTTC. The encoded protein is CASSLGQGDYEQYF. The full variable domain, completed using reference TRBV9 and TRBJ2-7, is DSGVTQTPKHLITATGQRVTLRCSPRSGDLSVYWYQQSLDQGLQFLIQYYNGEERAKGNILERFSAQQFPDLHSELNLSSLELGDSALYFCASSLGQGDYEQYFGPGTRLTVT.

The rearrangement uses TRBV27 and TRBJ2-6; TRBD1 matches 7 bases. With V trimmed by 4 bases and J by 0 bases, 9 bases remained unmatched. The CDR3 runs 18 residues. Germline V gene sequence: CDR1 MNHEY, CDR2 SMNVEV (reference sequence). CDR3 nucleotide sequence: TGTGCCAGCAGTTCTAAAGGGGGCCCTTTCTCTGGGGCCAACGTCCTGACTTTC. Translated: CASSSKGGPFSGANVLTF.

This clone was observed a single time. V is TRBV27 and J is TRBJ1-1, with 11 bases aligning to TRBD1. V trimming: 4 bases; J trimming: 8 bases; junction bases outside the gene matches: 6. The CDR3 is made up of 14 amino acids. Germline assignment: CDR1 MNHEY and CDR2 SMNVEV (reference sequence). In DNA form, the CDR3 reads TGTGCCAGCAGTTGGGACAGGGGGGGCTCGGAAGCTTTCTTT. This gives the protein CASSWDRGGSEAFF.

The rearrangement links TRBV4-1 to TRBJ2-3; 7 bases agree with TRBD2. Looked up from germline, CDR1 is MGHRA and CDR2 is YSYEKL. The V and J ends lost 5 bases and 0 bases, in that order; junction bases with no gene match: 11. The CDR3 is made up of 17 amino acids. The CDR3 bases are TGCGCCAGCAGCTTAACTCGCGGGGGTTCTAGCACAGATACGCAGTATTTT. Translating it yields CASSLTRGGSSTDTQYF.

This clone was seen once. The chain links TRBV7-9 to TRBJ2-5, with 9 bases matching TRBD2. Germline V lookup: CDR1 SEHNR, CDR2 FQNEAQ (reference sequence). The CDR3 contains 16 residues. V lost 2 bases and J lost 5; bases outside the gene matches: 9. CDR3 sequence: CASSLIDLAGDETQYF. In DNA, the CDR3 is TGTGCCAGCAGCTTAATTGACTTAGCGGGGGATGAGACCCAGTACTTC.

The chain is built from TRBV19 and TRBJ1-1; D ambiguous. From germline, CDR1 is LNHDA and CDR2 SQIVND (reference sequence). The CDR3 length is 13 residues. Trimming stripped 5 bases from V and 2 bases from J, with 9 bases between. CDR3 amino acids: CASSVSDNTEAFF. In DNA, the CDR3 is TGTGCCAGTAGTGTCAGCGATAACACTGAAGCTTTCTTT.

The chain is built from TRBV10-2 and TRBJ1-4; D is possibly TRBD1 (6 bases). Germline-derived CDR1 and CDR2 are WSHSY and SAAADI. V gave up 9 bases and J gave up 4 bases, with 15 bases separating them. This CDR3 comprises 14 residues. In DNA form, the CDR3 reads TGCGCCAGTGGAAAGGGGGGGATTAATGAAAAACTGTTTTTT. It specifies CASGKGGINEKLFF.

The V gene is TRBV9, the J gene TRBJ2-5; 16 bases agree with TRBD2. V shed 4 bases, J shed 3 bases, and the junction held 9 bases outside the gene matches. The germline V gene has CDR1 SGDLS and CDR2 YYNGEE. The CDR3 has 18 amino acids. CDR3 DNA: TGTGCCAGCAGCCCCGGGACTAGCGGGGGGGCGGCCGAAGAGACCCAGTACTTC. Protein product: CASSPGTSGGAAEETQYF. Combining the CDR3 with reference TRBV9 and TRBJ2-5 gives the whole variable domain DSGVTQTPKHLITATGQRVTLRCSPRSGDLSVYWYQQSLDQGLQFLIQYYNGEERAKGNILERFSAQQFPDLHSELNLSSLELGDSALYFCASSPGTSGGAAEETQYFGPGTRLLVL.

The chain combines TRBV5-1 with TRBJ2-1; a weak D match, TRBD1 (6 bases). Germline CDR1 is SGHRS and CDR2 is YFSETQ. Between the trimmed V and J ends, which lost 4 bases and 3 bases, there was a span of 14 bases. The CDR3 spans 15 residues. In DNA form, the CDR3 reads TGCGCCAGCAGCCCCGGAACAGGGTTCTACAATGAGCAGTTCTTC. It yields the protein CASSPGTGFYNEQFF. Full variable domain (missing parts from reference TRBV5-1 and TRBJ2-1): KAGVTQTPRYLIKTRGQQVTLSCSPISGHRSVSWYQQTPGQGLQFLFEYFSETQRNKGNFPGRFSGRQFSNSRSEMNVSTLELGDSALYLCASSPGTGFYNEQFFGPGTRLTVL.

This sequence joins TRBV7-2 and TRBJ2-2, with a tentative D call TRBD1 (6 bases). V was shortened by 5 bases and J by 1 base, with 14 bases between the two germline ends. CDR3 length equals 16 residues. Germline V gene sequence: CDR1 SGHTA, CDR2 FQGNSA. This CDR3 reads CASSPKQGLNTGELFF. The DNA for the CDR3 is TGTGCCAGCAGCCCAAAACAGGGCTTGAACACCGGGGAGCTGTTTTTT.

CDR3 nucleotides: TGTGCCAGCAGCTGGGGACACCGCTCCTACAATGAGCAGTTCTTC. Its protein product is CASSWGHRSYNEQFF. The chain carries TRBV5-8 and TRBJ2-1, with a weak D call TRBD1 (6 bases). Per germline, CDR1 SGHTS and CDR2 YDEGEE. V was trimmed by 3 bases and J by 0 bases, leaving 10 bases between them. This CDR3 has 15 amino acids.

The rearrangement joins TRBV5-1 to TRBJ2-6; the D is unclear. CDR3 size: 14 residues. Germline-derived CDR1 and CDR2 are SGHRS and YFSETQ. The ends were cut back, 4 bases at V and 0 bases at J, with 5 bases in the middle. The CDR3: CASSLSSGANVLTF. CDR3 DNA: TGCGCCAGCAGCCTCAGCTCTGGGGCCAACGTCCTGACTTTC. Together with reference TRBV5-1 and TRBJ2-6, the CDR3 gives the full variable domain: KAGVTQTPRYLIKTRGQQVTLSCSPISGHRSVSWYQQTPGQGLQFLFEYFSETQRNKGNFPGRFSGRQFSNSRSEMNVSTLELGDSALYLCASSLSSGANVLTFGAGSRLTVL.

This clone was detected once. The genes are TRBV12-5 and TRBJ2-3; D remains ambiguous. Germline-derived CDR1 and CDR2 are LGHNT and FRNRAP. The CDR3 contains 13 residues. The V end lost 1 base, the J end lost 2 bases, and 4 bases lay between the germline ends. DNA of the CDR3: TGTGCTAGTGGTTTGGGTCTCACAGATACGCAGTATTTT. As protein: CASGLGLTDTQYF.

This sequence joins TRBV2 and TRBJ2-3; a possible D gene is TRBD2 (6 bases). The V gene lost 8 bases and the J gene lost 3 bases, with 12 bases spanning the gap. Per germline, CDR1 SNHLY and CDR2 FYNNEI. CDR3 length equals 13 residues. The CDR3 DNA reads as TGTGCCAGCGCGGACTATAGAACAGATACGCAGTATTTT. Its translation: CASADYRTDTQYF. Using reference TRBV2 and TRBJ2-3 for the parts outside the CDR3, the full variable domain is EPEVTQTPSHQVTQMGQEVILRCVPISNHLYFYWYRQILGQKVEFLVSFYNNEISEKSEIFDDQFSVERPDGSNFTLKIRSTKLEDSAMYFCASADYRTDTQYFGPGTRLTVL.